Presented here are 8 T cell receptor beta chains from one specimen sequenced in a study of blood T cell repertoires in COVID-19 (dated by TCRdb to the early 2020s). Receptor libraries were prepared by the immunoSEQ multiplex PCR assay. TCRdb's version of the immuneACCESS table is confined to in-frame rearrangements and falls short of the full clone set. An unresolved V gene accounts for under half of the shortfall where checked; the remainder is of unknown origin. This sample lists roughly 150,000 clones; around 85% were detected once. The biggest ten clones account for more than 2% of the sample. Sequencing was done on a sample of peripheral blood. The receptor source for this set is a woman in her 70s with acute or convalescent COVID-19.

The genes are TRBV5-1 and TRBJ2-3; perhaps TRBD1 as D (6 bases). The CDR3 extends over 13 amino acids. Germline-derived CDR1 and CDR2 are SGHRS and YFSETQ. The V end lost 3 bases, the J end lost 2 bases, and 7 bases lay between the germline ends. In nucleotides, the CDR3 is TGCGCCAGCAGCTGGGACAACACAGATACGCAGTATTTT. This gives the protein CASSWDNTDTQYF.

This clone was observed a handful of times. Here the CDR3 reads CASSDGVKKYV. The CDR3 DNA sequence: TGTGCCAGCAGTGACGGGGTCAAGAAGTACGTC. This sequence joins TRBV6-1 and TRBJ2-7; tentatively, D is TRBD2 (5 bases). CDR1 is MNHNS, CDR2 SASEGT, per germline. The CDR3 extends over 11 amino acids. The ends were cut back, 3 bases at V and 11 bases at J, with 11 bases in the middle.

CDR3 amino acids: CATSWASVGSPLHF. DNA of the CDR3: TGTGCCACCTCCTGGGCTTCCGTCGGTTCACCCCTCCACTTT. The V gene is TRBV6-5, the J gene TRBJ1-6; D uncertain. CDR3 size: 14 residues. Germline V CDR1 and CDR2: MNHEY, SVGAGI. V lost 10 bases and J 9 bases, leaving 19 bases between the germline ends.

The chain links TRBV3-1 (or the pseudogene TRBV3-2) to TRBJ1-2; D gene unclear. V was pared by 0 bases and J by 5 bases, with 19 bases between. CDR1 is LGHDT, CDR2 YNNKEL, per germline (reference sequence). The CDR3 runs 17 residues. This chain's CDR3 is CASSQDFSGRRAYGYTF. As DNA, the CDR3 is TGTGCCAGCAGCCAAGATTTTAGTGGCAGGAGGGCATATGGCTACACCTTC.

The count of this clone is one. The rearrangement links TRBV6-5 to TRBJ2-2, with TRBD2 matching 7 bases. The CDR3 spans 14 residues. The junction had 6 bases not matched to a gene; V was cut back by 8 bases and J by 3 bases. Germline V gives CDR1 MNHEY, CDR2 SVGAGI. This CDR3 is CASGGGRDTGELFF. The DNA for the CDR3 is TGTGCCAGCGGAGGAGGGAGGGACACCGGGGAGCTGTTTTTT.

The J gene is TRBJ1-4, the V gene TRBV2; 9 bases line up with TRBD1. CDR1 and CDR2 (germline): SNHLY, FYNNEI. V lost 7 bases to trimming and J lost 8 bases; unmatched junction nucleotides: 11. The CDR3 has 15 residues. The CDR3 bases are TGTGCCAGCAAAGAACAGGGACAGGGTTACGAAAAACTGTTTTTT. Translated, it gives CASKEQGQGYEKLFF.

This chain connects TRBV19 to TRBJ2-7; 8 nucleotides align to TRBD2. The germline gives CDR1 LNHDA, CDR2 SQIVND (reference sequence). This CDR3 is 15 amino acids long. J was trimmed by 4 bases and V by 6 bases; bases with no gene match: 11. CDR3 bases: TGTGCCAGTAGCAGTATAAGCGGGGGAAGGTACGAGCAGTACTTC. This encodes CASSSISGGRYEQYF.

This chain joins TRBV18 and TRBJ2-2; a weak D match, TRBD1 (5 bases). The V end was cut by 5 bases, the J end by 6 bases, with 10 bases between. CDR1 and CDR2 from the germline V gene are KGHSH and LQKENI. There are 13 residues in the CDR3. CDR3 bases: TGTGCCAGCTCAGTCCAGGGTTCCGGGGAGCTGTTTTTT. This encodes CASSVQGSGELFF.